What follows are 26 T cell receptor beta chains derived from one specimen sequenced in a study of blood T cell repertoires in COVID-19. Assay: immunoSEQ multiplex PCR; the TCRdb copy retains only in-frame clones and omits some. The repertoire holds about 410,000 clones, with more than 80% as singletons. The sample comprised peripheral blood. These receptor sequences come from a woman aged 25 to 39 with active or convalescent COVID-19.

CDR3 DNA: TGCAGTGCCCCAGGGTTGGAGACCCAGTACTTC. It yields the protein CSAPGLETQYF. The rearrangement joins TRBV20-1 to TRBJ2-5, with D possibly TRBD1 on 5 matching bases. Trimming shortened V by 6 bases and J by 5 bases, and 10 bases separated the two germline ends. The CDR3 length is 11 residues. In germline, CDR1 is DFQATT, CDR2 SNEGSKA (reference sequence).

The J gene is TRBJ1-1, the V gene TRBV30; D remains ambiguous. The CDR3 length is 11 residues. Germline-derived CDR1 and CDR2 are GTSNPN and SVGIG (reference sequence). Trimming stripped 4 bases from V and 3 bases from J, with 6 bases between. The CDR3 protein is CAWNRDTEAFF. The CDR3 nucleotides read TGTGCCTGGAACAGAGACACTGAAGCTTTCTTT.

V and J are TRBV2 and TRBJ2-7, with TRBD1 identical over 11 bases. This CDR3 comprises 14 residues. Germline-derived CDR1 and CDR2 are SNHLY and FYNNEI. The J segment lost 4 bases and the V segment lost 6 bases, leaving 5 bases of the junction unmatched. Here the CDR3 DNA reads TGTGCCAGCAGATTGGACAGGGGGCCGTACGAGCAGTACTTC. Translated: CASRLDRGPYEQYF.

The genes are TRBV6-5 and TRBJ2-1; tentative D call: TRBD2 (5 bases). Germline V gene sequence: CDR1 MNHEY, CDR2 SVGAGI. The CDR3 runs 16 residues. The V and J ends lost 2 bases and 0 bases respectively, with 11 bases between them. This CDR3 is CASSYRADSSYNEQFF. The CDR3 DNA sequence: TGTGCCAGCAGTTACCGAGCGGATAGCTCCTACAATGAGCAGTTCTTC.

J is TRBJ1-5 and V is TRBV2; 9 bases agree with TRBD1. The CDR3 consists of 17 residues. V shed 6 bases and J 0 bases; nucleotides not matched to a gene: 9. Germline assignment: CDR1 SNHLY and CDR2 FYNNEI. CDR3 DNA sequence: TGTGCCAGCAGAGCCGGGACAGGGATCTATAGCAATCAGCCCCAGCATTTT. Amino acid sequence: CASRAGTGIYSNQPQHF.

This chain joins TRBV25-1 and TRBJ1-3; D is unclear. V was trimmed by 3 bases and J by 0 bases, leaving 9 bases between them. The CDR3 length is 15 residues. CDR1 MGHDK and CDR2 SYGVNS come from the germline V gene. CDR3 sequence: CASSDWGVSGNTIYF. CDR3 nucleotide sequence: TGTGCCAGCAGTGATTGGGGAGTCTCTGGAAACACCATATATTTT.

This chain connects TRBV7-8 to TRBJ2-1; TRBD2 matches 8 bases. The CDR3 totals 15 residues. V was clipped by 1 base and J by 7 bases; unmatched bases: 6. CDR1 SGHVS and CDR2 FQNEAQ come from the germline V gene. The CDR3 bases are TGTGCCAGCAGCTTAGATTTAGCGGGGTGGAATGAGCAGTTCTTC. It specifies CASSLDLAGWNEQFF.

The chain uses TRBV19 and TRBJ1-2, with D possibly matching TRBD1 (5 bases). The germline V gene has CDR1 LNHDA and CDR2 SQIVND (reference sequence). This CDR3 has 13 residues. Trimming stripped 5 bases from V and 0 bases from J, with 7 bases between. The CDR3 nucleotides read TGTGCCAGTAGTGAGACAGCTAACTATGGCTACACCTTC. It encodes CASSETANYGYTF.

The J gene is TRBJ2-7, the V gene TRBV12-5, with 8 bases identical to TRBD1. Germline-derived CDR1 and CDR2 are LGHNT and FRNRAP. The length of the CDR3 is 16 residues. J lost 3 bases, V lost 4 bases, and 11 bases had no gene match. Here the CDR3 reads CASGSVRTGPYYEQYF. CDR3 DNA sequence: TGTGCTAGTGGTTCAGTCAGGACAGGGCCTTACTACGAGCAGTACTTC. The full variable domain, completed using reference TRBV12-5 and TRBJ2-7, is DARVTQTPRHKVTEMGQEVTMRCQPILGHNTVFWYRQTMMQGLELLAYFRNRAPLDDSGMPKDRFSAEMPDATLATLKIQPSEPRDSAVYFCASGSVRTGPYYEQYFGPGTRLTVT.

The chain recombines TRBV19 with TRBJ1-1, with D unclear. Germline V gene data show CDR1 as LNHDA and CDR2 as SQIVND (reference sequence). V lost 3 bases and J lost 5, with 16 bases in between. CDR3 length equals 15 residues. CDR3 sequence: CASSIVYGRETEAFF. Here the CDR3 DNA reads TGTGCCAGTAGTATTGTATATGGGCGGGAGACTGAAGCTTTCTTT.

The V call is TRBV19, the J call TRBJ1-1, with TRBD1 matching over 8 bases. With V trimmed by 1 base and J by 0 bases, 1 base remained unmatched. This CDR3 has 15 amino acids. The germline gives CDR1 LNHDA, CDR2 SQIVND (reference sequence). In DNA form, the CDR3 reads TGTGCCAGTAGTATAGCAGGGGGCTTGAACACTGAAGCTTTCTTT. As protein: CASSIAGGLNTEAFF.

This sequence joins TRBV7-6 and TRBJ1-2; D perhaps matches TRBD1 (6 bases). CDR3 length: 13 residues. V lost 5 bases, J lost 6 bases, and 13 bases lay in between. Germline CDR1 reads SGHVS; CDR2 reads FNYEAQ. The CDR3 DNA reads TGTGCCAGCAGCCTTACAGGGACGGATGGCTACACCTTC. The encoded protein is CASSLTGTDGYTF.

The V gene is TRBV9, the J gene TRBJ2-2, with D perhaps matching TRBD2 (6 bases). There are 16 residues in the CDR3. The V end lost 0 bases, the J end lost 4 bases, and 13 bases lay between the germline ends. CDR1 and CDR2 from the germline V gene are SGDLS and YYNGEE. The CDR3 loop is CASSVVGGDLTGELFF. The CDR3 DNA follows: TGTGCCAGCAGCGTAGTCGGAGGGGATCTCACCGGGGAGCTGTTTTTT.

This clone was seen only a few times. This chain joins TRBV27 and TRBJ1-6, with D maybe TRBD1 (5 bases). Germline CDR1 MNHEY, CDR2 SMNVEV (reference sequence). Between the trimmed V and J ends, which lost 6 bases and 7 bases, there was a span of 13 bases. The CDR3 extends over 14 amino acids. CDR3 coding DNA: TGTGCCAGCAGCCCGGGGGATGAAAATTCACCCCTCCACTTT. Its protein is CASSPGDENSPLHF.

This clone is a singleton in its sample. The chain uses TRBV7-2 and TRBJ2-5; 7 positions agree with TRBD1. Trimming at V came to 1 base and at J to 4 bases, leaving 9 bases not matched to a gene. Germline-derived CDR1 and CDR2 are SGHTA and FQGNSA. The CDR3 runs to 16 residues. CDR3 sequence: CASSLERDSPPETQYF. In DNA, the CDR3 is TGTGCCAGCAGCTTAGAAAGGGACAGTCCCCCAGAGACCCAGTACTTC.

The genes are TRBV3-1 (or the pseudogene TRBV3-2) and TRBJ2-1; 9 bases line up with TRBD2. The length of the CDR3 is 16 residues. From germline, CDR1 is LGHDT and CDR2 YNNKEL (reference sequence). V lost 1 base to trimming and J lost 1 base; unmatched junction nucleotides: 2. CDR3 coding DNA: TGTGCCAGCAGCCAAGTTAGCGGGGGTTCCTACAATGAGCAGTTCTTC. Amino acid sequence: CASSQVSGGSYNEQFF.

The rearrangement links TRBV5-1 to TRBJ1-1, with D possibly TRBD1 on 6 matching bases. The CDR3 is 15 residues long. The germline V gene has CDR1 SGHRS and CDR2 YFSETQ. Trimming cost V 4 bases and J 3 bases, with 16 bases left between them. In DNA, the CDR3 is TGCGCCAGCAGCGCCTACAGGGTAGTCGACACTGAAGCTTTCTTT. It specifies CASSAYRVVDTEAFF. The complete variable domain, with remaining parts taken from reference TRBV5-1 and TRBJ1-1, reads KAGVTQTPRYLIKTRGQQVTLSCSPISGHRSVSWYQQTPGQGLQFLFEYFSETQRNKGNFPGRFSGRQFSNSRSEMNVSTLELGDSALYLCASSAYRVVDTEAFFGQGTRLTVV.

The count of this clone is one. The chain is built from TRBV19 and TRBJ2-5; D perhaps matches TRBD1 (5 bases). Germline V gene data show CDR1 as LNHDA and CDR2 as SQIVND (reference sequence). Deletions cut 8 bases from V and 5 bases from J, with 15 bases between. The CDR3 extends over 13 amino acids. The CDR3 coding sequence is TGTGCCAGTCTCCGGTCCCCAGGGGAGACCCAGTACTTC. Translated: CASLRSPGETQYF.

The chain links TRBV5-1 to TRBJ1-2; 8 positions agree with TRBD1. Germline lookup yields CDR1 SGHRS and CDR2 YFSETQ. The CDR3 totals 15 residues. V lost 7 bases and J lost 4; bases outside the gene matches: 12. The CDR3 sequence is CASSTLTGALYGYTF. For the CDR3, the DNA is TGCGCCAGCTCTACCCTGACAGGGGCCCTCTATGGCTACACCTTC.

The chain uses TRBV3-1 (or the pseudogene TRBV3-2) and TRBJ2-3, with D hard to call. Germline V gene data show CDR1 as LGHDT and CDR2 as YNNKEL (reference sequence). The CDR3 length is 15 residues. V was shortened by 0 bases and J by 2 bases, with 9 bases between the two germline ends. DNA for the CDR3: TGTGCCAGCAGCCAAGATCGATTAGACACAGATACGCAGTATTTT. It translates to CASSQDRLDTDTQYF.

The rearrangement uses TRBV10-3 and TRBJ2-7; 11 bases are a match to TRBD1. V gave up 2 bases and J gave up 3 bases; unmatched junction bases: 3. The CDR3 length is 15 residues. Germline CDR1 and CDR2: ENHRY and SYGVKD. In DNA, the CDR3 is TGTGCCATCAGTGAGACGGGACAGGGGGTCTACGAGCAGTACTTC. It specifies CAISETGQGVYEQYF.

This clone was picked up one time. This chain connects TRBV10-1 to TRBJ1-1, with D unresolved. V lost 9 bases to trimming and J lost 4 bases, with 6 bases between them. CDR1 is WNHNN and CDR2 is SYGVQD in the germline V gene (reference sequence). The CDR3 has 10 amino acids. CDR3 amino acids: CAREATEAFF. The CDR3 DNA reads TGCGCCAGGGAGGCCACTGAAGCTTTCTTT.

The chain is built from TRBV19 and TRBJ1-1; TRBD1 aligns across 7 bases. The CDR3 spans 14 residues. The V gene's germline CDR1 is LNHDA and CDR2 SQIVND (reference sequence). Trimming removed 3 bases from V and 2 bases from J; junction bases left unmatched: 3. Written as DNA, the CDR3 is TGTGCCAGTAGTATGTGGGACAGCAACACTGAAGCTTTCTTT. Its protein is CASSMWDSNTEAFF.

The chain employs TRBV5-1 and TRBJ1-3, with a possible D match to TRBD1 (6 bases). This CDR3 has 16 amino acids. Deletions cut 4 bases from V and 0 bases from J, with 14 bases between. The V gene's germline CDR1 is SGHRS and CDR2 YFSETQ. The CDR3 nucleotides are TGCGCCAGCAGCCCAGCGGACAGATCCTCTGGAAACACCATATATTTT. Translated, it gives CASSPADRSSGNTIYF.

The chain recombines TRBV6-5 with TRBJ1-1; 7 bases are shared with TRBD1. The CDR3 sequence is 13 residues long. The ends lost 10 bases at V and 3 bases at J; junction bases unmatched: 8. Germline CDR1 and CDR2: MNHEY and SVGAGI. The CDR3 reads CATKQGLYTEAFF. As DNA, the CDR3 is TGTGCCACGAAACAGGGGTTATACACTGAAGCTTTCTTT.

This chain links TRBV6-2 or TRBV6-3 with TRBJ2-3; D might be TRBD2 (5 bases). The germline V and J ends were trimmed by 0 bases and 2 bases, with 18 bases remaining between them. In germline, CDR1 is MNHEY, CDR2 SVGEGT. This CDR3 spans 18 amino acids. The chain's CDR3 is CASSYSMSGRVHTDTQYF. CDR3 coding DNA: TGTGCCAGCAGTTACTCGATGAGTGGGCGGGTCCACACAGATACGCAGTATTTT.